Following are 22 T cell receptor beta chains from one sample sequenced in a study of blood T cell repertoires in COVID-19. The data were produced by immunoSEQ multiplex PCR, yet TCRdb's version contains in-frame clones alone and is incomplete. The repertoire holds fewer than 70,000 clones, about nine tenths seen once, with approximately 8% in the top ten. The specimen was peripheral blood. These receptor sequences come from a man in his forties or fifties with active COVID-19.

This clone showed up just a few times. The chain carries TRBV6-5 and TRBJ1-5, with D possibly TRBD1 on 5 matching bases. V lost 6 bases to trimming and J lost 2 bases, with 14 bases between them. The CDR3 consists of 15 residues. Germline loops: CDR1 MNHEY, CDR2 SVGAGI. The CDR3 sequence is CASRPGEGGNQPQHF. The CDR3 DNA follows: TGTGCCAGCAGGCCGGGGGAGGGAGGCAATCAGCCCCAGCATTTT.

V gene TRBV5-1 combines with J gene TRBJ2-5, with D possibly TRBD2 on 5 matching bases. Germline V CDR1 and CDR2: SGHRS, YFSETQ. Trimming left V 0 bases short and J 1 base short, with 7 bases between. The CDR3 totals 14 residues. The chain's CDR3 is CASSLASGQETQYF. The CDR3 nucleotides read TGCGCCAGCAGCTTGGCCAGCGGCCAAGAGACCCAGTACTTC.

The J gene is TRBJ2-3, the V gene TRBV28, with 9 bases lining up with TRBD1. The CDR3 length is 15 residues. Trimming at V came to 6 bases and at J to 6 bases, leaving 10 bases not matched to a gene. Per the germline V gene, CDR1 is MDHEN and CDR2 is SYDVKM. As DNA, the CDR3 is TGTGCCAGCAGCCCCCCCGGGACAGGGAGGGATACGCAGTATTTT. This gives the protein CASSPPGTGRDTQYF.

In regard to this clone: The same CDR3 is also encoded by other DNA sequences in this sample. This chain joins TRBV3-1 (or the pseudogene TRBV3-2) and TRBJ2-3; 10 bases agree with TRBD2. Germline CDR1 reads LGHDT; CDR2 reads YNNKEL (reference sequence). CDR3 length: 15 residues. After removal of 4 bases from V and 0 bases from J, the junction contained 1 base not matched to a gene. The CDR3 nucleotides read TGTGCCAGCAGCCCGACTAGCGGGAGCACAGATACGCAGTATTTT. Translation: CASSPTSGSTDTQYF.

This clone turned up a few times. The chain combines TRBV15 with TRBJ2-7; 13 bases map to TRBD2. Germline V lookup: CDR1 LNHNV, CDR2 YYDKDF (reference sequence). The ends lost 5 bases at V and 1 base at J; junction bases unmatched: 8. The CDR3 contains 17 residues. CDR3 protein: CATSPTSGRARSYEQYF. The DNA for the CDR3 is TGTGCCACCAGCCCTACTAGCGGGAGGGCCCGGTCCTACGAGCAGTACTTC.

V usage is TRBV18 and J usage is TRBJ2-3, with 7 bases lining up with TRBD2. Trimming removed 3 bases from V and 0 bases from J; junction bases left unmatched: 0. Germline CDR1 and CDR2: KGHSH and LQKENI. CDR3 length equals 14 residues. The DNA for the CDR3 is TGTGCCAGCTCACCTAGCGGGAGCACAGATACGCAGTATTTT. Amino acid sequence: CASSPSGSTDTQYF.

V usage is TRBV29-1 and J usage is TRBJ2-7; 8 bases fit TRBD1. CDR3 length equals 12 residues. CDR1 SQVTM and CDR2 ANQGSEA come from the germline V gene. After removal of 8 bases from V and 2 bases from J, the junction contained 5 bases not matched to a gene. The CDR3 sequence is CSTWTGTYEQYF. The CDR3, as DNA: TGCAGCACCTGGACAGGGACCTACGAGCAGTACTTC.

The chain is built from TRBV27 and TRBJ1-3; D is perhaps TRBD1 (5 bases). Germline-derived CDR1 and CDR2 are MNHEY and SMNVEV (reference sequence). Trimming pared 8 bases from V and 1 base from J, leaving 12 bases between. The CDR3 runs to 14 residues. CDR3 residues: CASGSGGSGNTIYF. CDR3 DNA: TGTGCCAGCGGTTCGGGGGGGTCTGGAAACACCATATATTTT.

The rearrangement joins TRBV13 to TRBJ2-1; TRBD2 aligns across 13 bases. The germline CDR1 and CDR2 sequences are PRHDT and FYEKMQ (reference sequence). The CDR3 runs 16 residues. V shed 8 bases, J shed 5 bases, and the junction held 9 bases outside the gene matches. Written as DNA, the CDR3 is TGTGCCAGCGGCGCTACCGGGACTAGCGGGAACAATGAGCAGTTCTTC. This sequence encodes CASGATGTSGNNEQFF.

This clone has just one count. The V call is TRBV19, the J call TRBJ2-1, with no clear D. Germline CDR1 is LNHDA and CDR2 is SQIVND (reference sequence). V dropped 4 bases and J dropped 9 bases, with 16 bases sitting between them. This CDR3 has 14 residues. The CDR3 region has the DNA TGTGCCAGTAGTACCACCCCTAATGCTGGTGAGCAGTTCTTC. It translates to CASSTTPNAGEQFF.

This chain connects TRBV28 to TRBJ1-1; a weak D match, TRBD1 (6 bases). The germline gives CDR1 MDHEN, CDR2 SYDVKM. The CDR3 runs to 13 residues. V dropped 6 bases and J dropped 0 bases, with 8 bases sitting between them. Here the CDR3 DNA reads TGTGCCAGCAGGGGGGACATGAACACTGAAGCTTTCTTT. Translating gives CASRGDMNTEAFF.

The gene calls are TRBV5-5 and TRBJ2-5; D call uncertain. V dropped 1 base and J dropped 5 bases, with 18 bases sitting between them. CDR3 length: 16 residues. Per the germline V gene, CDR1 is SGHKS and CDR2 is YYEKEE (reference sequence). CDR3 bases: TGTGCCAGCAGCTTGCCTTGGGCCAGGCAGGCGGAGACCCAGTACTTC. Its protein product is CASSLPWARQAETQYF.

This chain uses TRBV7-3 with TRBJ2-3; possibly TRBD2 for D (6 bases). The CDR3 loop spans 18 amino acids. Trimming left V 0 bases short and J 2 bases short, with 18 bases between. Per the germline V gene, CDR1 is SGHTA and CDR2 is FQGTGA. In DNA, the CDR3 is TGTGCCAGCAGCTTAACGGGTACTGCGGGATGGACCACAGATACGCAGTATTTT. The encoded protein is CASSLTGTAGWTTDTQYF.

The CDR3 region is CATSDTRQGANGYTF. As DNA, the CDR3 is TGTGCCACCAGTGACACTCGACAGGGGGCGAATGGCTACACCTTC. V gene TRBV24-1 combines with J gene TRBJ1-2; 10 nucleotides line up with TRBD1. The CDR3 is 15 residues long. Germline trimming cut 4 bases from V and 6 bases from J; bases unmatched to any gene: 7. CDR1 is KGHDR, CDR2 SFDVKD, per germline.

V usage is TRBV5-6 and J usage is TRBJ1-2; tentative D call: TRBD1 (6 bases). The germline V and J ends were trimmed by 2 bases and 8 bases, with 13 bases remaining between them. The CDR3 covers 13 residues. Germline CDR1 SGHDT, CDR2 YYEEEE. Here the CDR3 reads CASSFWAGEGYTF. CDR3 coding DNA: TGTGCCAGCAGCTTCTGGGCAGGGGAAGGCTACACCTTC. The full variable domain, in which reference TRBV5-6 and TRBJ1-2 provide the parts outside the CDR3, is DAGVTQSPTHLIKTRGQQVTLRCSPKSGHDTVSWYQQALGQGPQFIFQYYEEEERQRGNFPDRFSGHQFPNYSSELNVNALLLGDSALYLCASSFWAGEGYTFGSGTRLTVV.

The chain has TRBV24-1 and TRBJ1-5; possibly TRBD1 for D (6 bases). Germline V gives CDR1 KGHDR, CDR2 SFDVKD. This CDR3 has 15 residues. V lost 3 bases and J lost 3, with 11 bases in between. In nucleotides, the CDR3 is TGTGCCACCAGTGATGGCCGGGACATCAATCAGCCCCAGCATTTT. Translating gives CATSDGRDINQPQHF.

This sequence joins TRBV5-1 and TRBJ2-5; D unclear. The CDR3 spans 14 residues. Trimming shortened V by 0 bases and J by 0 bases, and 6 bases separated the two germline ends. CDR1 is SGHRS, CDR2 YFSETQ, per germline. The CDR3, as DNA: TGCGCCAGCAGCTTGGTTCCGGACCAAGAGACCCAGTACTTC. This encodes CASSLVPDQETQYF.

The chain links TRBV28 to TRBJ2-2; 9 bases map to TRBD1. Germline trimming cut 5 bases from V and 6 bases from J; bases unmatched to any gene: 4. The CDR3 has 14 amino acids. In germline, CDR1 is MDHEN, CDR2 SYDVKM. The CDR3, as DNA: TGTGCCAGCAGTCCACGACAGGGGGCCGGGGAGCTGTTTTTT. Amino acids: CASSPRQGAGELFF.

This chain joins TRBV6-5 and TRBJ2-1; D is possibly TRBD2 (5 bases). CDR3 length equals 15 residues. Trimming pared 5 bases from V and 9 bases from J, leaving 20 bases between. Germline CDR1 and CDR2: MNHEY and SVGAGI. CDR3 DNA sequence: TGTGCCAGCAGTCCCGATTCTGGGAGAGGGAGTGAGCAGTTCTTC. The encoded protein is CASSPDSGRGSEQFF.

The DNA of the CDR3 is TGTGCCAGCTCACCGGAGCAGGGCTCCTACAATGAGCAGTTCTTC. Protein: CASSPEQGSYNEQFF. The V and J genes are TRBV18 and TRBJ2-1, with a possible D match to TRBD1 (5 bases). The CDR3 spans 15 residues. V lost 3 bases and J 0 bases, leaving 9 bases between the germline ends. Per the germline V gene, CDR1 is KGHSH and CDR2 is LQKENI.

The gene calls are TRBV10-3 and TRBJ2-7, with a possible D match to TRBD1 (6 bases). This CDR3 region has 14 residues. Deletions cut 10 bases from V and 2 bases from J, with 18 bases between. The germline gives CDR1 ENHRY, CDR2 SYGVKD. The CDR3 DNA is TGTGCCAGCGCCTCAGGGGCCCTGACCTACGAGCAGTACTTC. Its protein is CASASGALTYEQYF.

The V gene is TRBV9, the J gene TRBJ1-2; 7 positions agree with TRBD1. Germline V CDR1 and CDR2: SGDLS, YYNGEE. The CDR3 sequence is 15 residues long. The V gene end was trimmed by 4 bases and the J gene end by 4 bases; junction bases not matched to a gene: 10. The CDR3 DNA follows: TGTGCCAGCAGCTCTCCGGGACAGCGAAGCTATGGCTACACCTTC. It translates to CASSSPGQRSYGYTF. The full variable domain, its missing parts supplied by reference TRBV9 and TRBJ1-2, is DSGVTQTPKHLITATGQRVTLRCSPRSGDLSVYWYQQSLDQGLQFLIQYYNGEERAKGNILERFSAQQFPDLHSELNLSSLELGDSALYFCASSSPGQRSYGYTFGSGTRLTVV.